This T cell receptor beta chain appears in the sequencing data of a study of technical replicates of blood from a few donors. V lost 6 bases to trimming and J lost 1 base; unmatched junction nucleotides: 5. CDR3 length: 14 residues. CDR1 is WNHNN and CDR2 is SYGVQD in the germline V gene (reference sequence). Only in-frame clones appear in the TCRdb table, and some are missing; sequencing was by immunoSEQ multiplex PCR. This table has over 90,000 clones, roughly 96% appearing once. This clone was recorded once. The clonotype comes from a human donor in good health. The gene calls are TRBV10-1 and TRBJ1-1; TRBD1 matches at 7 bases. What was sequenced was T cells isolated from PBMCs. CDR3 amino acids: CASSSGGPNTEAFF. CDR3 DNA sequence: TGCGCCAGCAGCTCAGGGGGGCCGAACACTGAAGCTTTCTTT.